Below are 26 T cell receptor beta chains sequenced from a single sample in a study of blood T cell repertoires in COVID-19. The assay was immunoSEQ multiplex PCR, and TCRdb's table has in-frame clones only and misses some. The sample lists some 300,000 clones, 89% occurring once. The sequencing sample was made of peripheral blood. These receptor sequences come from a woman aged 25 to 45 with COVID-19, enrolled during active disease.

The V gene is TRBV19, the J gene TRBJ1-2; 7 nucleotides line up with TRBD1. CDR1 and CDR2 from the germline V gene are LNHDA and SQIVND (reference sequence). The CDR3 runs to 13 residues. V shed 11 bases, J shed 5 bases, and the junction held 11 bases outside the gene matches. In DNA form, the CDR3 reads TGTGCCGTTACAGGGGACCTTAGGTATGGCTACACCTTC. Amino acids: CAVTGDLRYGYTF. Variable domain in full (rest from reference TRBV19 and TRBJ1-2): DGGITQSPKYLFRKEGQNVTLSCEQNLNHDAMYWYRQDPGQGLRLIYYSQIVNDFQKGDIAEGYSVSREKKESFPLTVTSAQKNPTAFYLCAVTGDLRYGYTFGSGTRLTVV.

The chain links TRBV10-3 to TRBJ1-1, with TRBD1 identical over 10 bases. Losses at the gene ends were 6 bases for V and 6 bases for J; bases not matched to a gene: 10. This CDR3 spans 15 amino acids. Germline-derived CDR1 and CDR2 are ENHRY and SYGVKD. In DNA, the CDR3 is TGTGCCATCAGCGGGACAGGGGATGGAGGGGCTGAAGCTTTCTTT. This encodes CAISGTGDGGAEAFF.

The J gene is TRBJ1-2, the V gene TRBV11-1; D is uncertain. The CDR3 has 12 amino acids. CDR1 is SGHAT, CDR2 FQDESV, per germline (reference sequence). V lost 3 bases and J lost 8, with 10 bases in between. The CDR3 sequence: CASSFPGQGYTF. The CDR3 nucleotides are TGTGCCAGCAGCTTTCCAGGTCAAGGCTACACCTTC. Combining the CDR3 with reference TRBV11-1 and TRBJ1-2 gives the whole variable domain EAEVAQSPRYKITEKSQAVAFWCDPISGHATLYWYRQILGQGPELLVQFQDESVVDDSQLPKDRFSAERLKGVDSTLKIQPAELGDSAMYLCASSFPGQGYTFGSGTRLTVV.

The genes are TRBV25-1 and TRBJ1-4; weak D call: TRBD1 (6 bases). V lost 0 bases to trimming and J lost 3 bases, with 14 bases between them. The CDR3 covers 17 residues. Germline CDR1 reads MGHDK; CDR2 reads SYGVNS. CDR3 region: CASSEYRGTGSNEKLFF. The DNA of the CDR3 is TGTGCCAGCAGTGAATATAGAGGAACAGGGTCTAATGAAAAACTGTTTTTT.

The chain carries TRBV6-6 and TRBJ2-7; 7 nucleotides line up with TRBD1. Per germline, CDR1 MNHNY and CDR2 SVGAGI (reference sequence). V trimming: 0 bases; J trimming: 0 bases; junction bases outside the gene matches: 5. This CDR3 spans 16 amino acids. CDR3 nucleotide sequence: TGTGCCAGCAGTTACTCTGACAGGGAAAGCTCCTACGAGCAGTACTTC. Residues: CASSYSDRESSYEQYF.

The genes are TRBV10-3 and TRBJ1-6, with 7 bases that match TRBD1. CDR3 size: 15 residues. V dropped 7 bases and J dropped 7; count of bases not matched to a gene: 10. Germline V gives CDR1 ENHRY, CDR2 SYGVKD. The CDR3 coding sequence is TGTGCCATCAATCCCACCGGGACAGTAAATTCACCCCTCCACTTT. Its protein product is CAINPTGTVNSPLHF.

The genes are TRBV28 and TRBJ1-6; 7 positions match TRBD1. With 6 bases clipped from V and 8 bases from J, the junction kept 10 bases outside the gene matches. The CDR3 spans 15 residues. The germline V gene has CDR1 MDHEN and CDR2 SYDVKM. The CDR3 loop reads CASSPRGQGDSPLHF. The CDR3 DNA reads TGTGCCAGCAGCCCTAGGGGGCAGGGGGATTCACCCCTCCACTTT.

This chain uses TRBV5-1 with TRBJ2-1; no clear D. The germline CDR1 and CDR2 sequences are SGHRS and YFSETQ. V gave up 0 bases and J gave up 4 bases, with 5 bases separating them. The CDR3 is 13 residues long. CDR3 loop: CASSLGLYNEQFF. The CDR3 coding sequence is TGCGCCAGCAGCTTGGGACTGTACAATGAGCAGTTCTTC. The whole variable domain, remainder taken from reference TRBV5-1 and TRBJ2-1, is KAGVTQTPRYLIKTRGQQVTLSCSPISGHRSVSWYQQTPGQGLQFLFEYFSETQRNKGNFPGRFSGRQFSNSRSEMNVSTLELGDSALYLCASSLGLYNEQFFGPGTRLTVL.

The chain employs TRBV28 and TRBJ1-1, with a tentative D call TRBD1 (6 bases). CDR1 is MDHEN and CDR2 is SYDVKM in the germline V gene. Deletions cut 4 bases from V and 11 bases from J, with 20 bases between. This CDR3 is built from 14 residues. The DNA for the CDR3 is TGTGCCAGCAGTTCGCCGGACAGACCCTTTCGGGCTTTCTTT. Translation: CASSSPDRPFRAFF.

The chain employs TRBV5-4 and TRBJ2-1, with TRBD2 as a possible D gene (7 bases). The ends were cut back, 2 bases at V and 9 bases at J, with 15 bases in the middle. Looked up from germline, CDR1 is SGHNT and CDR2 is YYREEE (reference sequence). The CDR3 is 14 residues long. The CDR3 sequence: CASSFYGGAPEQFF. CDR3 bases: TGTGCCAGCAGCTTTTATGGGGGGGCCCCTGAGCAGTTCTTC.

V gene TRBV11-3 combines with J gene TRBJ2-1, with a possible D match to TRBD1 (5 bases). The CDR3 consists of 14 residues. CDR1 and CDR2 from the germline V gene are SGHNT and YENEEA. The V end was cut by 4 bases, the J end by 10 bases, with 17 bases between. The CDR3 sequence: CASSYIIGVNEQFF. CDR3 DNA sequence: TGTGCCAGCAGCTACATTATAGGGGTCAACGAGCAGTTCTTC.

The genes are TRBV7-4 and TRBJ2-7, with 14 nucleotides matching TRBD2. The V segment lost 3 bases and the J segment 5 bases; nucleotides outside the gene matches: 9. This CDR3 spans 17 amino acids. Per germline, CDR1 SGHVT and CDR2 SQSDAQ. Here the CDR3 reads CASSFGGLAGGRNEQYV. CDR3 in DNA: TGTGCCAGCAGCTTTGGTGGACTAGCGGGGGGTCGCAACGAGCAGTACGTC.

The chain is built from TRBV29-1 and TRBJ2-2; 9 bases line up with TRBD2. CDR1 is SQVTM, CDR2 ANQGSEA, per germline. The CDR3 contains 13 residues. V dropped 8 bases and J dropped 5; count of bases not matched to a gene: 6. The CDR3 DNA follows: TGCAGCTCTGCGGGAGGGGAGACCGGGGAGCTGTTTTTT. Translating it yields CSSAGGETGELFF.

This chain links TRBV11-3 with TRBJ2-3; D call uncertain. This CDR3 is built from 16 residues. Trimming removed 5 bases at V and 5 bases at J, with 20 bases between. The germline V gene encodes CDR1 SGHNT and CDR2 YENEEA. The CDR3 DNA reads TGTGCCAGCAGCCCTGGCGGTCCTCTCGGCAGAGATACGCAGTATTTT. Translating it yields CASSPGGPLGRDTQYF. The variable domain in full, with the rest retrieved from reference TRBV11-3 and TRBJ2-3, is EAGVVQSPRYKIIEKKQPVAFWCNPISGHNTLYWYLQNLGQGPELLIRYENEEAVDDSQLPKDRFSAERLKGVDSTLKIQPAELGDSAVYLCASSPGGPLGRDTQYFGPGTRLTVL.

The V gene is TRBV6-5, the J gene TRBJ2-7; D might be TRBD1 (5 bases). The V gene lost 2 bases and the J gene lost 5 bases, with 13 bases spanning the gap. The germline CDR1 and CDR2 sequences are MNHEY and SVGAGI. The CDR3 length is 14 residues. DNA for the CDR3: TGTGCCAGCAGTTACGAGGTTTGGGGCAACGAGCAGTACTTC. Amino acids: CASSYEVWGNEQYF.

The rearrangement joins TRBV2 to TRBJ2-7, with TRBD1 matching over 7 bases. In germline, CDR1 is SNHLY, CDR2 FYNNEI. The CDR3 is 12 residues long. V shed 8 bases and J 2 bases; nucleotides not matched to a gene: 3. CDR3 bases: TGTGCCAGCCAGGGGGAGACCTACGAGCAGTACTTC. It translates to CASQGETYEQYF.

This sequence joins TRBV6-5 and TRBJ2-4, with 9 positions matching TRBD1. CDR1 and CDR2 (germline): MNHEY, SVGAGI. The CDR3 extends over 15 amino acids. J gave up 8 bases and V 7 bases, and 12 bases lay outside the gene matches. The chain's CDR3 is CASMGAGTGQDIQYF. DNA for the CDR3: TGTGCCAGCATGGGGGCCGGGACAGGGCAGGACATTCAGTACTTC.

This clone has a count of ten or more. This sequence joins TRBV4-1 and TRBJ1-5; weak D call: TRBD1 (5 bases). This CDR3 has 18 residues. Trimming removed 0 bases at V and 1 base at J, with 16 bases between. Germline loops: CDR1 MGHRA, CDR2 YSYEKL. The CDR3 DNA sequence: TGCGCCAGCAGCCAAGACCTGCCCACAGGATTCAGCAATCAGCCCCAGCATTTT. Translation: CASSQDLPTGFSNQPQHF.

The CDR3 region is CASSSTLQDLSGNTIYF. In DNA, the CDR3 is TGTGCCAGCAGCTCGACGCTACAGGATCTGTCTGGAAACACCATATATTTT. J is TRBJ1-3 and V is TRBV14, with D possibly being TRBD1 (5 bases). The CDR3 covers 17 residues. Germline V gene lookup returns CDR1 SGHDN and CDR2 FVKESK. V lost 5 bases and J 1 base, leaving 18 bases between the germline ends.

This rearrangement joins TRBV13 to TRBJ1-4; possibly TRBD1 for D (6 bases). V dropped 4 bases and J dropped 0 bases, with 9 bases sitting between them. Germline CDR1 is PRHDT and CDR2 is FYEKMQ (reference sequence). The CDR3 is made up of 15 amino acids. CDR3 DNA: TGTGCCAGCAGCTGGAACAGGGCAACTAATGAAAAACTGTTTTTT. It encodes CASSWNRATNEKLFF.

The rearrangement uses TRBV7-2 and TRBJ2-2; TRBD1 matches at 8 bases. J lost 7 bases, V lost 7 bases, and 11 bases had no gene match. The CDR3 sequence is 15 residues long. From germline, CDR1 is SGHTA and CDR2 FQGNSA. The CDR3 region has the DNA TGTGCCAGCACCTGGACAGGGTTTAACGGCGGGGAGCTGTTTTTT. Protein: CASTWTGFNGGELFF.

This clone has more than one count but fewer than ten. The chain carries TRBV12-2 and TRBJ2-5; the table gives TRBD1 as D, unverified against the DNA. TRBV12-2 is reported as a pseudogene. CDR3 length equals 18 residues. The CDR3 DNA sequence: TGTGCAAGTCGCTTAGAAGGGGCACAGGTAGAAGGGGAAGAGACCCAGTACTTC. This codes for CASRLEGAQVEGEETQYF.

This clone was picked up one time. The chain carries TRBV5-4 and TRBJ1-3; D gene uncertain. Germline V gives CDR1 SGHNT, CDR2 YYREEE (reference sequence). This CDR3 has 15 amino acids. Trimming cost V 1 base and J 2 bases, with 10 bases left between them. The CDR3 is CASSLLLRAGNTIYF. In DNA, the CDR3 is TGTGCCAGCAGCTTGTTGCTTAGAGCTGGAAACACCATATATTTT.

This chain links TRBV7-9 with TRBJ2-7, with D maybe TRBD2 (5 bases). The CDR3 loop spans 14 amino acids. V gave up 5 bases and J gave up 1 base, with 12 bases separating them. Per germline, CDR1 SEHNR and CDR2 FQNEAQ (reference sequence). For the CDR3, the DNA is TGTGCCAGCAGCCAACCTGGGAGTTCCTACGAGCAGTACTTC. Translating gives CASSQPGSSYEQYF.

The chain combines TRBV7-9 with TRBJ1-1, with TRBD1 as a possible D gene (5 bases). Between the trimmed V and J ends, which lost 7 bases and 3 bases, there was a span of 15 bases. Germline CDR1 reads SEHNR; CDR2 reads FQNEAQ (reference sequence). The CDR3 length is 14 residues. CDR3 in amino acids: CASNSRPGYTEAFF. The CDR3 bases are TGTGCCAGCAATTCCCGACCAGGGTACACTGAAGCTTTCTTT.

This chain joins TRBV4-3 and TRBJ2-5; 7 positions agree with TRBD2. This CDR3 spans 17 amino acids. Germline CDR1 is LGHNA and CDR2 is YSLEER. The V gene end was trimmed by 0 bases and the J gene end by 2 bases; junction bases not matched to a gene: 9. CDR3 nucleotides: TGCGCCAGCAGCCAAGATGGGAGGGAATGGGCACAAGAGACCCAGTACTTC. Translation: CASSQDGREWAQETQYF.